Listed below are T cell receptor beta chains from one sample, sequenced in a study of radiotherapy plus CTLA-4 blockade in lung cancer. Libraries were prepared by immunoSEQ multiplex PCR; TCRdb keeps only in-frame clonotypes and omits some of them. The table has around 110,000 clones, 90% seen once. The input for sequencing was peripheral blood, taken from a patient treated with radiotherapy plus ipilimumab. The receptors shown here come from a human donor with non-small cell lung cancer that progressed on radiotherapy plus ipilimumab. The CDR3 runs from the conserved cysteine through the conserved F or W. A D gene is named only where the DNA matches it firmly. Rows may omit the clone size; those that give it use once, few, many or a size class.

V	J	D	size	DNA	CDR3
TRBV5-1	TRBJ1-1	TRBD1	-	TGCGCCAGCAGCTTAGGGACAGCAAACACTGAAGCTTTCTTT	CASSLGTANTEAFF
TRBV5-5	TRBJ2-7	-	-	TGTGCCAGCAGCCAGGCGCCCGGGACAACCTACGAGCAGTACTTC	CASSQAPGTTYEQYF
TRBV5-1	TRBJ2-2	-	-	TGCGCCAGCAGCTTGCGTCCAGCCGGGGAGCTGTTTTTT	CASSLRPAGELFF
TRBV2	TRBJ2-5	-	-	TGTGCCAGCAGTACCGGAGTTTGGGAGACCCAGTACTTC	CASSTGVWETQYF
TRBV6-6	TRBJ2-1	-	once	TGTGCCAGCAGTTACTCGACGGACAGAAGGTACAATGAGCAGTTCTTC	CASSYSTDRRYNEQFF
TRBV15	TRBJ2-5	-	-	TGTGCCACCAGCAGAGATCGGGGGCTAGAGACCCAGTACTTC	CATSRDRGLETQYF
TRBV2	TRBJ2-7	-	-	TGTGCCAGCACGGGACCTCCCCCGGCCGAGCAGTACTTC	CASTGPPPAEQYF
TRBV18	TRBJ1-2	-	-	TGTGCCAGCTCACCAGAAGCGGGGCGATATGGCTACACCTTC	CASSPEAGRYGYTF
TRBV5-1	TRBJ1-1	-	-	TGCGCCAGCAGTCGACAGGCTGGATATGGGACTGAAGCTTTCTTT	CASSRQAGYGTEAFF
TRBV5-6	TRBJ1-4	-	-	TGTGCCAGCAGCCTGGGGGTCTCTGGGAAACTGTTTTTT	CASSLGVSGKLFF
TRBV19	TRBJ2-5	TRBD1	-	TGTGCCAGTAGTACACCGACGAACTCCCGGGACAGGGGGGCCCAGTACTTC	CASSTPTNSRDRGAQYF
TRBV2	TRBJ2-3	TRBD2	-	TGTGCCAGCAGTGTAGGCCGGGAGGGCGGAGATACGCAGTATTTT	CASSVGREGGDTQYF
TRBV9	TRBJ1-2	-	-	TGTGCCAGCAGCGTAGTGGGGGGGAATGGCTACACCTTC	CASSVVGGNGYTF
TRBV5-4	TRBJ1-1	-	-	TGTGCCAGCAGCCCAACCCTTACGGGATTCACTGAAGCTTTCTTT	CASSPTLTGFTEAFF
TRBV5-1	TRBJ2-3	-	-	TGCGCCAGCAGCTTAGGGGGGCATAGCACAGATACGCAGTATTTT	CASSLGGHSTDTQYF
TRBV11-2	TRBJ1-4	-	-	TGTGCCAGCAGCCGGGCCCCAAATGAAAAACTGTTTTTT	CASSRAPNEKLFF
TRBV5-4	TRBJ2-1	TRBD2	-	TGTGCCAGCAGCCTAAGCGGGACCTACAATGAGCAGTTCTTC	CASSLSGTYNEQFF
TRBV6-5	TRBJ2-1	-	-	TGTGCCAGCAAGCTAGGGGCAGGCTCCTACAATGAGCAGTTCTTC	CASKLGAGSYNEQFF
TRBV4-1	TRBJ1-1	TRBD1	-	TGCGCCAGCAGCTACGGACAGGGGGCAAGGACTGAAGCTTTCTTT	CASSYGQGARTEAFF
TRBV27	TRBJ1-6	-	-	TGTGCCAGCAGATTCGCGGTATATTCACCCCTCCACTTT	CASRFAVYSPLHF
TRBV19	TRBJ1-5	-	few	TGTGCCAGTAGAAAACGCGGGAGGGGGGACAATCAGCCCCAGCATTTT	CASRKRGRGDNQPQHF
TRBV5-4	TRBJ1-2	-	-	TGTGCCAGCACCTCCCCGCGCGGGGCTGGGTATGGCTACACCTTC	CASTSPRGAGYGYTF
TRBV7-9	TRBJ1-1	-	once	TGTGCCAGCAGCTTAGCGGGCAGCCTGGTGGCTTTCTTT	CASSLAGSLVAFF
TRBV5-1	TRBJ1-5	-	-	TGCGCCAGCTCTCCAGGCGTTAATAGCAATCAGCCCCAGCATTTT	CASSPGVNSNQPQHF
TRBV28	TRBJ1-2	-	-	TGTGCCAGCAGCAACGCAGGGGCGTTCACCCTATATGGCTACACCTTC	CASSNAGAFTLYGYTF
TRBV4-1	TRBJ2-5	TRBD2	-	TGCGCCAGCAGCCAAGAAGGGACTAGCGGGAGAGCCTTGGACTTC	CASSQEGTSGRALDF
TRBV4-2	TRBJ2-5	TRBD2	-	TGTGCCAGCAGCCAAGATTTAAGGCTAGCGGGAGGGTACCAAGAGACCCAGTACTTC	CASSQDLRLAGGYQETQYF
TRBV6-6	TRBJ2-7	TRBD2	-	TGTGCCAGCAGCGGACTAGCGGGCTACGAGCAGTACTTC	CASSGLAGYEQYF
TRBV2	TRBJ2-1	-	-	TGTGCCAGCAGTGGCGATGAGCAGTTCTTC	CASSGDEQFF
TRBV6-1	TRBJ2-7	-	-	TGTGCCAGCAGTGAAGTTCTCCTCAACTACGAGCAGTACTTC	CASSEVLLNYEQYF
TRBV28	TRBJ1-2	-	-	TGTGCCAGCAGTTTTCTTCCTCTAGCTAACTATGGCTACACCTTC	CASSFLPLANYGYTF
TRBV10-1	TRBJ2-7	TRBD2	-	TGCGCCAGCAGTGAAGGGACTACCAAGCAGTACTTC	CASSEGTTKQYF